This T cell receptor beta chain was sequenced during a study of early T cells in non-severe SARS-CoV-2 infection. Turning to the study itself: The study sequenced bulk RNA from unsorted whole blood, with chains unpaired.

CDR3 length: 13 residues. CDR1 is LNHNV, CDR2 YYDKDF, per germline (reference sequence). Deletions cut 8 bases from V and 0 bases from J, with 10 bases between. Individual cDNA molecules received unique molecular identifiers. TCRdb fed the 5' RACE reads into MiXCR, producing one record per CDR3 protein. Among about 42,000 distinct CDR3 sequences listed, roughly 6% were seen once. Turning to this clonotype: Its specificity is not known.

Study-wide findings and caveats: Clonotype matching in VDJdb favored anti-spike CD8 responses and did not capture private and CD4 specificities.

Sequences were derived from whole blood, sampled at baseline. The source is an adult who was a healthcare worker with PCR-confirmed SARS-CoV-2 infection or an uninfected control (not recorded which). The chain carries TRBV15 and TRBJ1-1; D is unresolved. The CDR3 region has the DNA TGTGCCACCCATGGAGACCTGAACACTGAAGCTTTCTTT. Protein product: CATHGDLNTEAFF.